The 10 T cell receptor beta chains reported below all come from one sample, sequenced in a study of blood T cell repertoires in COVID-19 (dated by TCRdb to the early 2020s). The library was made by the immunoSEQ multiplex PCR assay. The immuneACCESS repertoire file appears here via TCRdb, limited to in-frame rearrangements. These files lack a portion of the clones; in checked studies, under half of the deficit traces to unresolved V genes, and the cause of the others is not known. Here the sample has a few hundred thousand clones; about 83% occur a single time. Jointly, the top ten make up 1.9% of the sample. Source material: peripheral blood. The receptors derive from a man aged 25-40 years who had recovered from COVID-19.

Only one count was recorded for this clone. The V and J genes are TRBV7-3 and TRBJ2-2; 7 positions match TRBD2. CDR1 is SGHTA and CDR2 is FQGTGA in the germline V gene. This CDR3 has 16 residues. The V and J ends lost 5 bases and 5 bases, in that order; junction bases with no gene match: 11. CDR3: CASSPYAGEVTGELFF. CDR3 sequence (DNA): TGTGCCAGCAGCCCCTACGCGGGGGAAGTTACCGGGGAGCTGTTTTTT.

This clone was observed once. The chain combines TRBV19 with TRBJ1-5; 8 nucleotides match TRBD1. Trimming cost V 2 bases and J 5 bases; bases outside gene matches: 2. The CDR3 runs 14 residues. Germline-derived CDR1 and CDR2 are LNHDA and SQIVND (reference sequence). The CDR3 region has the DNA TGTGCCAGTAGTATAAACAGGGGGGATCAGCCCCAGCATTTT. Protein sequence: CASSINRGDQPQHF.

The chain links TRBV6-5 to TRBJ1-1, with 9 nucleotides matching TRBD1. The CDR3 sequence is 14 residues long. CDR1 is MNHEY and CDR2 is SVGAGI in the germline V gene. The junction had 3 bases not matched to a gene; V was cut back by 4 bases and J by 3 bases. This CDR3 reads CASSSTGGYTEAFF. The CDR3 DNA reads as TGTGCCAGCAGTTCCACAGGGGGCTACACTGAAGCTTTCTTT.

The chain employs TRBV7-8 and TRBJ2-3; D remains ambiguous. The CDR3 loop spans 14 amino acids. Looked up from germline, CDR1 is SGHVS and CDR2 is FQNEAQ. Trimming removed 4 bases at V and 4 bases at J, with 12 bases between. CDR3 protein: CASSSQSVSDTQYF. The CDR3 bases are TGTGCCAGCAGCTCCCAGTCCGTGTCAGATACGCAGTATTTT.

This clone was recorded a few times. V gene TRBV7-9 combines with J gene TRBJ2-4; 12 positions agree with TRBD1. The CDR3 runs to 16 residues. Trimming cost V 3 bases and J 8 bases; bases outside gene matches: 8. Germline assignment: CDR1 SEHNR and CDR2 FQNEAQ (reference sequence). The CDR3 coding sequence is TGTGCCAGCAGCTTGATGGGACAGGGGGCGCGGGACATTCAGTACTTC. Translating it yields CASSLMGQGARDIQYF. The complete variable domain, with remaining parts taken from reference TRBV7-9 and TRBJ2-4, reads DTGVSQNPRHKITKRGQNVTFRCDPISEHNRLYWYRQTLGQGPEFLTYFQNEAQLEKSRLLSDRFSAERPKGSFSTLEIQRTEQGDSAMYLCASSLMGQGARDIQYFGAGTRLSVL.

The chain employs TRBV9 and TRBJ1-2; the match to TRBD1 covers 10 bases. Looked up from germline, CDR1 is SGDLS and CDR2 is YYNGEE. The CDR3 totals 14 residues. J was trimmed by 5 bases and V by 4 bases; bases with no gene match: 5. CDR3 loop: CASSKGQGIYGYTF. The CDR3 coding sequence is TGTGCCAGCAGCAAGGGACAGGGGATATATGGCTACACCTTC. Full variable domain (missing parts from reference TRBV9 and TRBJ1-2): DSGVTQTPKHLITATGQRVTLRCSPRSGDLSVYWYQQSLDQGLQFLIQYYNGEERAKGNILERFSAQQFPDLHSELNLSSLELGDSALYFCASSKGQGIYGYTFGSGTRLTVV.

This chain uses TRBV10-3 with TRBJ2-3; D may be TRBD2 (6 bases). V was shortened by 11 bases and J by 4 bases, with 10 bases between the two germline ends. CDR3 size: 11 residues. Germline V gives CDR1 ENHRY, CDR2 SYGVKD. CDR3 nucleotide sequence: TGTGCCGCCGGGGGTGCAGATACGCAGTATTTT. Its translation: CAAGGADTQYF.

The CDR3 DNA sequence: TGTGCCAGCAGTGATTGGGGGACAGGGCGGGATGAGCAGTTCTTC. Its translation is CASSDWGTGRDEQFF. This chain uses TRBV2 with TRBJ2-1; 9 nucleotides align to TRBD1. The germline gives CDR1 SNHLY, CDR2 FYNNEI. V was clipped by 3 bases and J by 8 bases; unmatched bases: 8. The CDR3 length is 15 residues.

The chain joins TRBV12-5 to TRBJ2-7, with D perhaps matching TRBD1 (6 bases). The CDR3 contains 13 residues. Germline CDR1 reads LGHNT; CDR2 reads FRNRAP. Trimming left V 6 bases short and J 0 bases short, with 9 bases between. CDR3 nucleotides: TGTGCTAGTGGCCGACAGGCCTCCTACGAGCAGTACTTC. Its translation is CASGRQASYEQYF.

The rearrangement joins TRBV7-9 to TRBJ1-4, with unresolved D. In germline, CDR1 is SEHNR, CDR2 FQNEAQ (reference sequence). This CDR3 has 12 residues. Trimming left V 5 bases short and J 5 bases short, with 6 bases between. The CDR3 region has the DNA TGTGCCAGCAGCCCCTCGAATGAAAAACTGTTTTTT. Amino acids: CASSPSNEKLFF.